The source of this TCR beta chain is a study of blood T cell repertoires in COVID-19. Study background: Both acute and convalescent COVID-19 samples were obtained from the United States, Italy and Spain. In each case, the material was cDNA or gDNA derived from T cells, B-cell-depleted T cells, or PBMCs.

Under the authors' procedure: Amplification from reference gene primers served as the basis for estimated nucleated cell counts. The repertoire was sequenced with immunoSEQ multiplex PCR; TCRdb's copy has only in-frame clones and lacks some. V and J calls and clone size are copied from that table; D and trimming were computed from the DNA. The repertoire holds over 130,000 clones, roughly 80% seen once, with 4% in the top ten. This CDR3 has 13 residues. The V gene's germline CDR1 is SEHNR and CDR2 FQNEAQ (reference sequence). V was clipped by 3 bases and J by 6 bases, with 10 bases between them. This receptor was identified in a woman at least 80 years old with acute or convalescent COVID-19. The rearrangement joins TRBV7-9 to TRBJ2-3, with D possibly matching TRBD2 (5 bases). The source material was peripheral blood. The CDR3: CASSFVGVDTQYF. In DNA, the CDR3 is TGTGCCAGCAGCTTCGTGGGAGTGGATACGCAGTATTTT. The full variable domain, rest sourced from reference TRBV7-9 and TRBJ2-3, is DTGVSQNPRHKITKRGQNVTFRCDPISEHNRLYWYRQTLGQGPEFLTYFQNEAQLEKSRLLSDRFSAERPKGSFSTLEIQRTEQGDSAMYLCASSFVGVDTQYFGPGTRLTVL.